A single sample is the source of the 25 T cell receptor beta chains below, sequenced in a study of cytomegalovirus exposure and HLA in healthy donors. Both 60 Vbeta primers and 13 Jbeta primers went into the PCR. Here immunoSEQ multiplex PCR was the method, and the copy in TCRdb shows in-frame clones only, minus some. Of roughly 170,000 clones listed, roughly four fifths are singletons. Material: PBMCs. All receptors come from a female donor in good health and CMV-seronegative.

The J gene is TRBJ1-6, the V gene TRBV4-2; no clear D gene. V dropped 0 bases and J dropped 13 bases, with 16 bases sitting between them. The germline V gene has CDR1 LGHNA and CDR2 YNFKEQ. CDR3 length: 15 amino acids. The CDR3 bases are TGTGCCAGCAGCCAAGACGGGGAACCTCCCTTCCCCCTCCACTTT. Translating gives CASSQDGEPPFPLHF.

For the CDR3, the DNA is TGTGCCAGCAGTCACCCGTCCAGGGGCGAAAAACTGTTTTTT. Translating it yields CASSHPSRGEKLFF. The rearrangement links TRBV28 to TRBJ1-4; tentative D call: TRBD1 (6 bases). The germline CDR1 and CDR2 sequences are MDHEN and SYDVKM. The CDR3 is 14 amino acids. V was cut by 5 bases and J by 8 bases, with 15 bases left in between.

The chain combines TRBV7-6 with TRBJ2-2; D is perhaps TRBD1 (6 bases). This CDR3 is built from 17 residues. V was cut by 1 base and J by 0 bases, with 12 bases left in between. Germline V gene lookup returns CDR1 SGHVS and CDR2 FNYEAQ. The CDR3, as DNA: TGTGCCAGCAGCTTAGACACGGGACATCCGAACACCGGGGAGCTGTTTTTT. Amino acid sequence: CASSLDTGHPNTGELFF.

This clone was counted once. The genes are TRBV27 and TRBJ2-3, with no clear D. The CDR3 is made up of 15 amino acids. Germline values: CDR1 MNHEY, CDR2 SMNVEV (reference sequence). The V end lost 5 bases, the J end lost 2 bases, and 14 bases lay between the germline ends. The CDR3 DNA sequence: TGTGCCAGCAGTCCTAGGAGCTGGCCCACAGATACGCAGTATTTT. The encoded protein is CASSPRSWPTDTQYF.

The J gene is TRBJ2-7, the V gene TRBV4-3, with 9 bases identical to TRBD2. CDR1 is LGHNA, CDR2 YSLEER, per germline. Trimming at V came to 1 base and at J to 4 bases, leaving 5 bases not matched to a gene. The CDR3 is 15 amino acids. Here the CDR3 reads CASSQGDSGSYEQYF. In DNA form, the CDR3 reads TGCGCCAGCAGCCAAGGGGATAGCGGGAGTTACGAGCAGTACTTC.

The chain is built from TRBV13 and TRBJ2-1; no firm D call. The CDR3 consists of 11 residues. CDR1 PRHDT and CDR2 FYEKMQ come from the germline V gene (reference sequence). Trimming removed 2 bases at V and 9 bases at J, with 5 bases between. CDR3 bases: TGTGCCAGCAGCTTAACCAGTGAGCAGTTCTTC. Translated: CASSLTSEQFF.

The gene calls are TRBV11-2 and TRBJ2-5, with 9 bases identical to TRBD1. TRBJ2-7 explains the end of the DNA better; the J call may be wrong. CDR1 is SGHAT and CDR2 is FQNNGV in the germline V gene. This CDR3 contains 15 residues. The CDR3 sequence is CASSSVGQGAHEQYF. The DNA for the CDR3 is TGTGCCAGCAGTTCCGTGGGACAGGGAGCCCACGAGCAGTACTTC.

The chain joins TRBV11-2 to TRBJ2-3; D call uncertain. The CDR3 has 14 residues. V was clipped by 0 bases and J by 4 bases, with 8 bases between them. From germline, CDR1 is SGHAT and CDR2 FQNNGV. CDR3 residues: CASSLEPGSDTQYF. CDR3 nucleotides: TGTGCCAGCAGCTTAGAACCCGGTTCAGATACGCAGTATTTT.

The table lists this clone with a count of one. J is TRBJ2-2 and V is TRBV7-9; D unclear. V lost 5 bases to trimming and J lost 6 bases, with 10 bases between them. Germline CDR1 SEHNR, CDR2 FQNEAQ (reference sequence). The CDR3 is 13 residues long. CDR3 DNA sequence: TGTGCCAGCAGCCGAAGTGAGTCCGGGGAGCTGTTTTTT. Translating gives CASSRSESGELFF.

CDR3 sequence reads: CASSLAIGTNYGYTF. Here the CDR3 DNA reads TGTGCCAGCAGCTTAGCAATAGGGACAAACTATGGCTACACCTTC. This chain uses TRBV7-9 with TRBJ1-2; tentative D call: TRBD1 (6 bases). Trimming removed 0 bases from V and 2 bases from J, with 10 bases in between. CDR3 size: 15 residues. Per the germline V gene, CDR1 is SEHNR and CDR2 is FQNEAQ (reference sequence). Based on the CDR3 plus reference TRBV7-9 and TRBJ1-2, the full variable domain is DTGVSQNPRHKITKRGQNVTFRCDPISEHNRLYWYRQTLGQGPEFLTYFQNEAQLEKSRLLSDRFSAERPKGSFSTLEIQRTEQGDSAMYLCASSLAIGTNYGYTFGSGTRLTVV.

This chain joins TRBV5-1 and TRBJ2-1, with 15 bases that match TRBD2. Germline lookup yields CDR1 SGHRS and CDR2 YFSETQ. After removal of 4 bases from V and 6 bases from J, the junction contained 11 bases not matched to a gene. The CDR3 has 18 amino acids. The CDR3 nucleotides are TGCGCCAGCAGCCTCCGGACTAGCGGGGGGGCCGGGTCCAATGAGCAGTTCTTC. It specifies CASSLRTSGGAGSNEQFF.

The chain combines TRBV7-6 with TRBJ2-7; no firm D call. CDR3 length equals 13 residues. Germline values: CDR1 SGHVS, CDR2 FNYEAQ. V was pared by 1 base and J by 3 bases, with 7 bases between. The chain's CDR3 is CASSLGTVYEQYF. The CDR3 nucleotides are TGTGCCAGCAGCTTAGGCACAGTCTACGAGCAGTACTTC. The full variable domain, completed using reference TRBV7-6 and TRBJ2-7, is GAGVSQSPRYKVTKRGQDVALRCDPISGHVSLYWYRQALGQGPEFLTYFNYEAQQDKSGLPNDRFSAERPEGSISTLTIQRTEQRDSAMYRCASSLGTVYEQYFGPGTRLTVT.

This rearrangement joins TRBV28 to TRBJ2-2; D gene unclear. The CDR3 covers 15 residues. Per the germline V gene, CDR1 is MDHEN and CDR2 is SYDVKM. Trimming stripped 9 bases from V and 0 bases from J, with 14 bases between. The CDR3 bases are TGTGCCAGTTCGGTCCCACTGGCGAACACCGGGGAGCTGTTTTTT. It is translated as CASSVPLANTGELFF.

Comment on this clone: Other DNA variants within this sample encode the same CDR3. CDR3 DNA: TGTGCCAGCAGTATCTCCTTCGGGTTGGGTGGCGAACAGTACTTC. This sequence encodes CASSISFGLGGEQYF. The chain is built from TRBV28 and TRBJ2-7, with no clear D. In germline, CDR1 is MDHEN, CDR2 SYDVKM. Trimming stripped 5 bases from V and 10 bases from J, with 24 bases between. This CDR3 has 15 residues.

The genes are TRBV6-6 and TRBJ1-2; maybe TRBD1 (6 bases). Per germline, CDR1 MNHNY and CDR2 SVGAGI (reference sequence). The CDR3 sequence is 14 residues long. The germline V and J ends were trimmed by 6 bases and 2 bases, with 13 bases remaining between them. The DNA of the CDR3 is TGTGCCAGCAGACGGGACGGGACAAACTATGGCTACACCTTC. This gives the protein CASRRDGTNYGYTF.

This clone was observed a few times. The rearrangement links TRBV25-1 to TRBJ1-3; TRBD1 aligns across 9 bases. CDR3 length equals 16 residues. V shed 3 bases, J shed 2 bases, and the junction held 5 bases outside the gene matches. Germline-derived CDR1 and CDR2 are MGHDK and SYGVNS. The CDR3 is CASSDSGTGTGNTIYF. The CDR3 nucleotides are TGTGCCAGCAGTGACTCCGGGACAGGGACTGGAAACACCATATATTTT.

Written as DNA, the CDR3 is TGTGCCAGCAGCTTGCAGGGGGACTATGGCTACACCTTC. It translates to CASSLQGDYGYTF. V usage is TRBV13 and J usage is TRBJ1-2; 7 bases are shared with TRBD1. Germline CDR1 reads PRHDT; CDR2 reads FYEKMQ (reference sequence). Trimming took 3 bases from V and 3 from J; bases not matched to a gene: 1. The CDR3 extends over 13 amino acids.

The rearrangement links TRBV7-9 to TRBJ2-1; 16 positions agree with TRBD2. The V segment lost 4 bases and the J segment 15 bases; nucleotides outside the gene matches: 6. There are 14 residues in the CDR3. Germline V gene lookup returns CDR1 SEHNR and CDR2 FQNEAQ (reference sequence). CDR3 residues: CASSSGTSGGARFF. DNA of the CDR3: TGTGCCAGCAGCTCCGGGACTAGCGGGGGGGCCCGGTTCTTC.

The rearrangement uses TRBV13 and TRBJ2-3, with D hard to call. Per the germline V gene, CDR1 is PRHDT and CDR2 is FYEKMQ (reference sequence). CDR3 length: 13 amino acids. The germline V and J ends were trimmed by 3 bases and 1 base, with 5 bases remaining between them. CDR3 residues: CASSFGGTDTQYF. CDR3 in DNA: TGTGCCAGCAGCTTCGGTGGCACAGATACGCAGTATTTT.

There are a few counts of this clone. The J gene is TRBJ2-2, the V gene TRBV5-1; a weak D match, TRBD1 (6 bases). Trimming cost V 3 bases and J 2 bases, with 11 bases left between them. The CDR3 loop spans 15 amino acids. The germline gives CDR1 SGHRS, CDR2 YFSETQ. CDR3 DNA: TGCGCCAGCAGCTCCCAGACAGGTAACACCGGGGAGCTGTTTTTT. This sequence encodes CASSSQTGNTGELFF.

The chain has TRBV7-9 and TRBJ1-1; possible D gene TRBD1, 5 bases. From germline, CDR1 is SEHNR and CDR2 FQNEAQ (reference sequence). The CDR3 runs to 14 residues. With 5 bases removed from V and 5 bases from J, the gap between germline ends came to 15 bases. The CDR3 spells CASSVRDFGTEAFF. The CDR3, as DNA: TGTGCCAGCAGCGTACGGGACTTTGGGACTGAAGCTTTCTTT. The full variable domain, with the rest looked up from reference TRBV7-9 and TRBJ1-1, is DTGVSQNPRHKITKRGQNVTFRCDPISEHNRLYWYRQTLGQGPEFLTYFQNEAQLEKSRLLSDRFSAERPKGSFSTLEIQRTEQGDSAMYLCASSVRDFGTEAFFGQGTRLTVV.

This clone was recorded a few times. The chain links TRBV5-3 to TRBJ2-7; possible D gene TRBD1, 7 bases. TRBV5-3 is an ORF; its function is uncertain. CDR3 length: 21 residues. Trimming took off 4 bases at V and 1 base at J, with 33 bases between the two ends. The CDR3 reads CARSPRAGQSRGGSKSYEQYF. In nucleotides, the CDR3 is TGTGCCAGAAGCCCGAGGGCGGGACAGTCAAGAGGCGGCTCCAAATCCTACGAGCAGTACTTC.

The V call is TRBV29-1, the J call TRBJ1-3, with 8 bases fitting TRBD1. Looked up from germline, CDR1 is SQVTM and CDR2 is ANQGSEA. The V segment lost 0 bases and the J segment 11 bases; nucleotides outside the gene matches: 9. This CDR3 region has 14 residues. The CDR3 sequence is CSVEDFTPGGSIYF. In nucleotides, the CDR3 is TGCAGCGTTGAAGATTTTACCCCAGGGGGCTCCATATATTTT.

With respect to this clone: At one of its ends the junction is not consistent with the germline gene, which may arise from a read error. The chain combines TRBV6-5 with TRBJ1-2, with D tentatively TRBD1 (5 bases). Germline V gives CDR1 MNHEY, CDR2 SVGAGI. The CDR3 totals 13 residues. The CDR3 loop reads CAGSLGHFYGYTF. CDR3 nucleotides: TGTGCCGGCAGTTTGGGGCATTTCTATGGCTACACCTTC.

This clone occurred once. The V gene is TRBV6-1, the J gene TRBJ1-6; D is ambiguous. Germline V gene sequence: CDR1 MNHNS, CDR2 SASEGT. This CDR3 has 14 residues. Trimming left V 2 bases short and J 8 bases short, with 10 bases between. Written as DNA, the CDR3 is TGTGCCAGCAGTGAAACATCCGTTGATTCACCCCTCCACTTT. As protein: CASSETSVDSPLHF.